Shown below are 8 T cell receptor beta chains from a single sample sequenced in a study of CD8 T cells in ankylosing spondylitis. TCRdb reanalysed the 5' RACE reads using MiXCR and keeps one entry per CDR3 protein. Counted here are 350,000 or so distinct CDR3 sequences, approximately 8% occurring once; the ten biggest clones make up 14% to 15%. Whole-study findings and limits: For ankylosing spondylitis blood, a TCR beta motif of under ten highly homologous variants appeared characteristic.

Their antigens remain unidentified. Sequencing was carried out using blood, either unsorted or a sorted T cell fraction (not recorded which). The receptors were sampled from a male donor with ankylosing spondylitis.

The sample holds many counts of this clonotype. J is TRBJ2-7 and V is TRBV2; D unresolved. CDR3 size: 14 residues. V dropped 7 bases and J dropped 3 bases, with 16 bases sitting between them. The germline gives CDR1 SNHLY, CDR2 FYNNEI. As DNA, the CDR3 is TGTGCCAGCATAGGACCCAAGGGAAACTACGAGCAGTACTTC. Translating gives CASIGPKGNYEQYF.

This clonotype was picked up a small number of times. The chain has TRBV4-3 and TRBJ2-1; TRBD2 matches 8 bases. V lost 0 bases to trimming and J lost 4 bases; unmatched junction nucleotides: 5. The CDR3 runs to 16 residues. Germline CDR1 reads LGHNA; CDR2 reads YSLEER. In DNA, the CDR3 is TGCGCCAGCAGCCAAGATAGGAGCGGGAGTTACAATGAGCAGTTCTTC. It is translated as CASSQDRSGSYNEQFF.

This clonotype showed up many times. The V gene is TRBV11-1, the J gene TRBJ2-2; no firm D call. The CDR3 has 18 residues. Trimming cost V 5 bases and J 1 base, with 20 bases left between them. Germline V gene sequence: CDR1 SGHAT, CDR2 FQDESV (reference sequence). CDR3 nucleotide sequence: TGTGCCAGCAGCCCGTCCCCGACGTTGGGGAAGAACACCGGGGAGCTGTTTTTT. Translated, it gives CASSPSPTLGKNTGELFF.

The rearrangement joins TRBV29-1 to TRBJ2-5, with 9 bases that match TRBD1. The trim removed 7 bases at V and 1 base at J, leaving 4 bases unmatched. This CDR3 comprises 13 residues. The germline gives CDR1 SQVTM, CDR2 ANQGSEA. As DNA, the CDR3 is TGCAGCGAGACAGGGGGAGGCCAAGAGACCCAGTACTTC. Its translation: CSETGGGQETQYF.

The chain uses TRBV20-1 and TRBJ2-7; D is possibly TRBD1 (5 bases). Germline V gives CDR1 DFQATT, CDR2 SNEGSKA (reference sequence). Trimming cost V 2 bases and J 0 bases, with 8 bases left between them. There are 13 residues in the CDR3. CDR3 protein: CSARHRSSYEQYF. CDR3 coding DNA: TGCAGTGCTAGACACAGGAGCTCCTACGAGCAGTACTTC.

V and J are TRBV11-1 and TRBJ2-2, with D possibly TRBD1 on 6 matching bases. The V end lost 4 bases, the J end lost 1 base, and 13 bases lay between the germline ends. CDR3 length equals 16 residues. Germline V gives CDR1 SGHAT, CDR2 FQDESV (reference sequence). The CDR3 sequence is CASSSTGTRNTGELFF. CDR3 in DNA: TGTGCCAGCAGCTCGACCGGGACAAGGAACACCGGGGAGCTGTTTTTT. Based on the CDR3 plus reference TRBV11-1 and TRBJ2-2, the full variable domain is EAEVAQSPRYKITEKSQAVAFWCDPISGHATLYWYRQILGQGPELLVQFQDESVVDDSQLPKDRFSAERLKGVDSTLKIQPAELGDSAMYLCASSSTGTRNTGELFFGEGSRLTVL.

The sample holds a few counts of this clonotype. This chain's CDR3 is CASSITGGASYGYTF. Here the CDR3 DNA reads TGTGCCAGCAGCATCACAGGGGGCGCTTCCTATGGCTACACCTTC. This chain joins TRBV9 and TRBJ1-2; TRBD1 matches 9 bases. CDR3 length equals 15 residues. Germline CDR1 SGDLS, CDR2 YYNGEE. V gave up 4 bases and J gave up 4 bases; unmatched junction bases: 8.

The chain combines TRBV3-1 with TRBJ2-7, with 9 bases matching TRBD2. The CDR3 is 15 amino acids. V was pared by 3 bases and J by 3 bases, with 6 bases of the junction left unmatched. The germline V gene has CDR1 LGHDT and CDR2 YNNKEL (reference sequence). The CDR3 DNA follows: TGTGCCAGCAGCCATGGCGCGACTAGCGGCTACGAGCAGTACTTC. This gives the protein CASSHGATSGYEQYF.